This T cell receptor (beta chain) was captured in a study of monozygotic twins with inflammatory bowel disease. Comments on this clonotype: What it binds is unknown.

The CDR3 consists of 15 residues. From germline, CDR1 is KGHSY and CDR2 FQNENV. Study observations and caveats: The authors could not tell different T cell subtypes apart.

UMIs with a 6-nucleotide sample barcode were added by template switching. TCRdb reworked the 5' RACE reads into one entry per CDR3 protein, no DNA. Its table lists about 160,000 distinct CDR3 sequences. No sorting of T cells preceded isolation of total RNA from whole blood. This TCR derives from a human donor with ulcerative colitis or Crohn's disease, or a healthy co-twin of an affected twin (not recorded which). J is TRBJ2-3 and V is TRBV16; TCRdb's D gene call, TRBD1, goes unchecked for lack of DNA. Sequencing was performed on blood. The CDR3 sequence: CASSQSRTREDTQYF.